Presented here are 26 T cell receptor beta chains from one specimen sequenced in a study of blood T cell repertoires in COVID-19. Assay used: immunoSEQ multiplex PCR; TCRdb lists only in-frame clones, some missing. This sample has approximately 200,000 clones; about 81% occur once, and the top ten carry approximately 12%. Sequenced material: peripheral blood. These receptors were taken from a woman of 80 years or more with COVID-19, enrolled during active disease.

The CDR3 coding sequence is TGTGCCAGTAGCCCAGTGGCAGGGCCCAATCAGCCCCAGCATTTT. Amino acids: CASSPVAGPNQPQHF. This chain links TRBV19 with TRBJ1-5, with a tentative D call TRBD1 (5 bases). The CDR3 sequence is 15 residues long. The germline V gene has CDR1 LNHDA and CDR2 SQIVND (reference sequence). V dropped 6 bases and J dropped 3 bases, with 15 bases sitting between them.

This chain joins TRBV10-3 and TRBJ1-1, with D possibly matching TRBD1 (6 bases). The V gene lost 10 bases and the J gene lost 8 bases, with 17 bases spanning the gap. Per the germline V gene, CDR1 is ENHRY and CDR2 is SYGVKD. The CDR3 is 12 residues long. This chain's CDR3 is CATRTQGEEAFF. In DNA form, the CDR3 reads TGTGCCACCCGAACACAGGGTGAGGAAGCTTTCTTT.

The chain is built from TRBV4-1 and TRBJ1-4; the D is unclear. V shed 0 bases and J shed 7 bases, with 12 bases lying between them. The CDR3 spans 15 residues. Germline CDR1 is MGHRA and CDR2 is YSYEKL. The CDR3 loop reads CASSQDTRRGEKLFF. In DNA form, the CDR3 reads TGCGCCAGCAGCCAAGATACCCGGAGAGGTGAAAAACTGTTTTTT.

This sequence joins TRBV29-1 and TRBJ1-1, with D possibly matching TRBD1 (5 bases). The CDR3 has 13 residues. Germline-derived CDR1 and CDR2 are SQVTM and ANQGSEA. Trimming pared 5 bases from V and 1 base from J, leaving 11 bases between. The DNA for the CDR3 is TGCAGCGTTCAGACAGCTCAGAACACTGAAGCTTTCTTT. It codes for CSVQTAQNTEAFF.

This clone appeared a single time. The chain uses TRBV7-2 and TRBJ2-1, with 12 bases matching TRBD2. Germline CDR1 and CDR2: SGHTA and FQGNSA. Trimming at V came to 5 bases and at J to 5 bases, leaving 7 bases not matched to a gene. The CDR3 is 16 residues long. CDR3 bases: TGTGCCAGCAGCCTTCGACTAGCGGGAGTTCACAATGAGCAGTTCTTC. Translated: CASSLRLAGVHNEQFF.

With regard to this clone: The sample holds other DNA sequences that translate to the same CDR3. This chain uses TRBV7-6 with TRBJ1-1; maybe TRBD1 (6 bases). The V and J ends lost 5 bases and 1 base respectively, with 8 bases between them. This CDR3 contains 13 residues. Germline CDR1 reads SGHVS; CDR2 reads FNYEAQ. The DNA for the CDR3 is TGTGCCAGCAGCCTGGACAGGAACACTGAAGCTTTCTTT. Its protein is CASSLDRNTEAFF. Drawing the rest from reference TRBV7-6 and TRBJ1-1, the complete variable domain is GAGVSQSPRYKVTKRGQDVALRCDPISGHVSLYWYRQALGQGPEFLTYFNYEAQQDKSGLPNDRFSAERPEGSISTLTIQRTEQRDSAMYRCASSLDRNTEAFFGQGTRLTVV.

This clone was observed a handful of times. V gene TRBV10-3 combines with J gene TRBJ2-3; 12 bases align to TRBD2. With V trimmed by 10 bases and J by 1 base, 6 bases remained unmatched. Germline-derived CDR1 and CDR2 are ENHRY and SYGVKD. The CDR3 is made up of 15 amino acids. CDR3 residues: CASRTSGARTDTQYF. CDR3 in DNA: TGTGCCAGCCGGACTAGCGGGGCGCGCACAGATACGCAGTATTTT.

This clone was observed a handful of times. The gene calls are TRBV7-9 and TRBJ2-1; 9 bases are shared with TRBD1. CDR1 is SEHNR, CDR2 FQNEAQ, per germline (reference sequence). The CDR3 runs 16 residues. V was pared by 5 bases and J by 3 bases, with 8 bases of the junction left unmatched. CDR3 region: CASSPLDRGVYNEQFF. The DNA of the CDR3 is TGTGCCAGCAGCCCCCTCGACAGGGGGGTCTACAATGAGCAGTTCTTC.

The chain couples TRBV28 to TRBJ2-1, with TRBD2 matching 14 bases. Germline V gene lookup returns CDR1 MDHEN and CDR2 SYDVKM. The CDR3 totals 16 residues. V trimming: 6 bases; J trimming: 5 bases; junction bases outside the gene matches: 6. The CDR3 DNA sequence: TGTGCCAGCAGGTTACCGGGACTAGCGGGAGACAATGAGCAGTTCTTC. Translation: CASRLPGLAGDNEQFF. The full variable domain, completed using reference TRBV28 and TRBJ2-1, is DVKVTQSSRYLVKRTGEKVFLECVQDMDHENMFWYRQDPGLGLRLIYFSYDVKMKEKGDIPEGYSVSREKKERFSLILESASTNQTSMYLCASRLPGLAGDNEQFFGPGTRLTVL.

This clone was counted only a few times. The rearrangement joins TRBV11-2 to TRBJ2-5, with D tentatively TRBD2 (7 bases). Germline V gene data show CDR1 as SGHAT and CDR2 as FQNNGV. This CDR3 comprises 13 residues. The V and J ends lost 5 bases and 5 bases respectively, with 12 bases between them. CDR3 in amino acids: CASSGGAGETQYF. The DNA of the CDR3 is TGTGCCAGCAGCGGGGGGGCCGGGGAGACCCAGTACTTC.

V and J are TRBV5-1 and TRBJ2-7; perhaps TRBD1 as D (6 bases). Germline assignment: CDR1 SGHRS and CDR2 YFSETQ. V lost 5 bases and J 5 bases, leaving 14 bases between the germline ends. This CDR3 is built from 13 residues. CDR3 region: CASRGIQGHEQYF. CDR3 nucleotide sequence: TGCGCCAGCAGGGGGATACAGGGCCACGAGCAGTACTTC.

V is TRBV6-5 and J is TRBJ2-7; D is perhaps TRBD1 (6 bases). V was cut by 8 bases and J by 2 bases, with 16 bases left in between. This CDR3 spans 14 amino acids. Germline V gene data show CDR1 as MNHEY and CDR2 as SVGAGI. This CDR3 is CASRKQGPTYEQYF. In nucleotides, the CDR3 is TGTGCCAGCCGTAAACAGGGCCCCACCTACGAGCAGTACTTC.

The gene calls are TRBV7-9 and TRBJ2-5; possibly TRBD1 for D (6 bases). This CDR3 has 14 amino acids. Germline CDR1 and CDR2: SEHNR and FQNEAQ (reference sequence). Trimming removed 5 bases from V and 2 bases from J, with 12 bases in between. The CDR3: CASSPTTGQETQYF. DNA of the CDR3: TGTGCCAGCAGCCCAACGACAGGACAAGAGACCCAGTACTTC.

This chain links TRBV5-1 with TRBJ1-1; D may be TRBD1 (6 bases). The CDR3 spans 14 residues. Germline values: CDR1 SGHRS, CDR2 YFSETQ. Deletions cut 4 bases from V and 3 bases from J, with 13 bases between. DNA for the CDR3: TGCGCCAGCAGCCTCGTTGCAGGGGACACTGAAGCTTTCTTT. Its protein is CASSLVAGDTEAFF.

The CDR3 DNA follows: TGTGCCATCAGTGGGGCAGGGGGAGGCAATCAGCCCCAGCATTTT. This sequence encodes CAISGAGGGNQPQHF. V gene TRBV10-3 combines with J gene TRBJ1-5, with 7 nucleotides matching TRBD1. Trimming at V came to 4 bases and at J to 2 bases, leaving 5 bases not matched to a gene. The germline gives CDR1 ENHRY, CDR2 SYGVKD. CDR3 size: 15 residues.

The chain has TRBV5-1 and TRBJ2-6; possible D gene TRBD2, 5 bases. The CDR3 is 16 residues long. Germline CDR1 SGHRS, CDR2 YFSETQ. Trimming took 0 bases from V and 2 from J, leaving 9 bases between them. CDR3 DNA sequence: TGCGCCAGCAGCTTGGGTTTCGGGGCTGGGGCCAACGTCCTGACTTTC. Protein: CASSLGFGAGANVLTF.

CDR3 bases: TGTGCCAGCAGTTTGGGGCTTTCGAACACTGAAGCTTTCTTT. It translates to CASSLGLSNTEAFF. The chain carries TRBV27 and TRBJ1-1; tentatively, D is TRBD1 (5 bases). Trimming took 3 bases from V and 1 from J, leaving 9 bases between them. The CDR3 runs 14 residues. CDR1 is MNHEY and CDR2 is SMNVEV in the germline V gene (reference sequence).

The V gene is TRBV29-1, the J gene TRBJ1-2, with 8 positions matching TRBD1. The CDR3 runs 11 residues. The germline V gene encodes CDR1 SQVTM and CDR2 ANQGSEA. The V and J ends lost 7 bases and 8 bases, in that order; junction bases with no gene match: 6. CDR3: CSEDRENGYTF. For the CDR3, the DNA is TGCAGCGAGGACAGGGAAAACGGCTACACCTTC. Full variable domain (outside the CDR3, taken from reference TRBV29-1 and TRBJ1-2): SAVISQKPSRDICQRGTSLTIQCQVDSQVTMMFWYRQQPGQSLTLIATANQGSEATYESGFVIDKFPISRPNLTFSTLTVSNMSPEDSSIYLCSEDRENGYTFGSGTRLTVV.

The CDR3 loop reads CASSSGDRGAKNIQYF. The CDR3, as DNA: TGTGCCAGCAGCTCCGGGGACAGGGGAGCCAAAAACATTCAGTACTTC. This chain joins TRBV7-6 and TRBJ2-4; 10 bases line up with TRBD1. This CDR3 is built from 16 residues. Germline V gives CDR1 SGHVS, CDR2 FNYEAQ. V was pared by 4 bases and J by 0 bases, with 3 bases of the junction left unmatched. Variable domain in full (rest from reference TRBV7-6 and TRBJ2-4): GAGVSQSPRYKVTKRGQDVALRCDPISGHVSLYWYRQALGQGPEFLTYFNYEAQQDKSGLPNDRFSAERPEGSISTLTIQRTEQRDSAMYRCASSSGDRGAKNIQYFGAGTRLSVL.

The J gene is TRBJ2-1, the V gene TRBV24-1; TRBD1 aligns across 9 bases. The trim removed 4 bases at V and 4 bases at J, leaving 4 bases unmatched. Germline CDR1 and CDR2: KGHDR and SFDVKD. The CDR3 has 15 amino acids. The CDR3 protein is CATSERQGGYNEQFF. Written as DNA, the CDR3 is TGTGCCACCAGTGAGCGACAGGGGGGTTACAATGAGCAGTTCTTC.

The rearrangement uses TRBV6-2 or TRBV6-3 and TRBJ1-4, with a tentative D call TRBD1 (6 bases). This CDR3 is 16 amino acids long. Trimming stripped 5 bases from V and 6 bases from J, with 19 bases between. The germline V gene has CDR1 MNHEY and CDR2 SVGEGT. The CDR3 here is CASSIPWTEDYEKLFF. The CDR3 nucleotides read TGTGCCAGCAGTATCCCCTGGACAGAAGACTATGAAAAACTGTTTTTT.

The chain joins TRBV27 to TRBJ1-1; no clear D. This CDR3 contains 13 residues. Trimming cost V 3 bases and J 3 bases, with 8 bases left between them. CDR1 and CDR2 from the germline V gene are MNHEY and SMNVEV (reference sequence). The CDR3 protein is CASSLTKYTEAFF. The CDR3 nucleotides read TGTGCCAGCAGTTTGACAAAATACACTGAAGCTTTCTTT.

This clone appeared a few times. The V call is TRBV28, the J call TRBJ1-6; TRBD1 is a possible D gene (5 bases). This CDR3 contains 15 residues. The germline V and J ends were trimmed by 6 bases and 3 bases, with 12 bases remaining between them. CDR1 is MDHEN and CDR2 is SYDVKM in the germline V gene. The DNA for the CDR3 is TGTGCCAGCAGCCAAGGGGCCGACTATAATTCACCCCTCCACTTT. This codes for CASSQGADYNSPLHF.

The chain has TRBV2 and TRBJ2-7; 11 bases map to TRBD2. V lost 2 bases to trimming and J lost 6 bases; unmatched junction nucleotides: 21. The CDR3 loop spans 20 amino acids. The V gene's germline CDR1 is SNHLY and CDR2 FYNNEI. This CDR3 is CASSESVLGSTLAGVSEQYF. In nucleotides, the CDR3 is TGTGCCAGCAGTGAATCCGTTCTCGGCTCCACACTAGCGGGAGTTAGCGAGCAGTACTTC.

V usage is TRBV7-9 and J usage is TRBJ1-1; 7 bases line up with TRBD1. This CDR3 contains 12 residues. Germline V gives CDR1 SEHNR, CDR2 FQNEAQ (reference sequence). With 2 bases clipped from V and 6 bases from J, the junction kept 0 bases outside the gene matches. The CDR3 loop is CASSLQGAEAFF. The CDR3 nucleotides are TGTGCCAGCAGCTTACAGGGGGCTGAAGCTTTCTTT. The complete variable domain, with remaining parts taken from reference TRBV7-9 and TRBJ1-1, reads DTGVSQNPRHKITKRGQNVTFRCDPISEHNRLYWYRQTLGQGPEFLTYFQNEAQLEKSRLLSDRFSAERPKGSFSTLEIQRTEQGDSAMYLCASSLQGAEAFFGQGTRLTVV.

Here the CDR3 DNA reads TGCGCCAGCAGCTTGTCGGGACAGGGCCGACAGCCCCAGCATTTT. Translated: CASSLSGQGRQPQHF. The rearrangement joins TRBV5-1 to TRBJ1-5; 9 bases agree with TRBD1. CDR3 size: 15 residues. Trimming cost V 1 base and J 7 bases; bases outside gene matches: 6. Germline-derived CDR1 and CDR2 are SGHRS and YFSETQ.